This note documents a single T cell receptor (beta chain) sequence. The data stem from a study of CD8+CD57+ T cells in acquired aplastic anemia. On the study more broadly: The mean DNA yield obtained from sorted CD4+ and CD8+ cells came to roughly 3.4 ug.

CDR3 and TCR beta VDJ profiling relied on a genomic DNA template. TCRdb re-derived calls from the reads in MiXCR, one entry per CDR3 protein. The sample contains just over 450,000 distinct CDR3 sequences, over 25% of which appear only once. An expansion of CD8+CD57+ cells by flow cytometry had been shown in patients chosen for sequencing. The sample comprised sorted CD4+, CD8+, or CD8+CD57+ T cells (not recorded which) from PBMCs. This TCR derives from a human donor with aplastic anemia.

CDR3 bases: TGCAGTGCTAGAGCCAGCGGCTCAGATACGCAGTATTTT. It translates to CSARASGSDTQYF. V gene TRBV20-1 combines with J gene TRBJ2-3, with D perhaps TRBD2 (5 bases). V was cut by 1 base and J by 4 bases, with 9 bases left in between. The germline CDR1 and CDR2 sequences are DFQATT and SNEGSKA (reference sequence). This CDR3 is built from 13 residues.